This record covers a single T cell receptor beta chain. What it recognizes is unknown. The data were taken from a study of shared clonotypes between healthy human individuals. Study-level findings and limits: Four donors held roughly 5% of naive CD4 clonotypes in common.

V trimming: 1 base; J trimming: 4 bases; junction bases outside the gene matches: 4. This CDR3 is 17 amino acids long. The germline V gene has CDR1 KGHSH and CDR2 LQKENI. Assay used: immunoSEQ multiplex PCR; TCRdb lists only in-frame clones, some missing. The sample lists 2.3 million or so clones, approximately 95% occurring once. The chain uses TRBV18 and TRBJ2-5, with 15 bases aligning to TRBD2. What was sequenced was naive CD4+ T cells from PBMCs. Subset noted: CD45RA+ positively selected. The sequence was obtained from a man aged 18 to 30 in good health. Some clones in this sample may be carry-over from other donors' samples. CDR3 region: CASSPRTSGRAGETQYF. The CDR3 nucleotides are TGTGCCAGCTCACCACGGACTAGCGGGAGGGCCGGAGAGACCCAGTACTTC.